This TCR beta chain comes out of a study of sequential checkpoint blockade in melanoma. Clones were sequenced by immunoSEQ multiplex PCR, and TCRdb holds only the in-frame ones, with some missing. Here the sample spans about 10,000 clones, around four fifths being singletons. Per the germline V gene, CDR1 is SGHRS and CDR2 is YFSETQ. The CDR3 runs to 17 residues. V shed 4 bases and J shed 4 bases, with 20 bases lying between them. Stated treatment: randomized to nivolumab then ipilimumab (arm A) or the reverse (arm B). The V call is TRBV5-1, the J call TRBJ2-2; D perhaps matches TRBD2 (6 bases). This specimen was CD8+ T cells sorted from blood (inferred from file names), taken from a patient given nivolumab and ipilimumab in sequence. The sequence was obtained from a human donor with melanoma. The CDR3 region has the DNA TGCGCCAGCAGCGCGGAGGGAAGCCCGGTCACCACCGGGGAGCTGTTTTTT. It is translated as CASSAEGSPVTTGELFF.